This T cell receptor beta chain appears in the sequencing data of a study of blood T cell repertoires in COVID-19. Study overall: COVID-19 samples, acute and convalescent, were from the United States, Italy and Spain. Nucleic acid was either cDNA or gDNA, and it came from T cells, B-cell-depleted T cells, or PBMCs.

The CDR3 is 14 amino acids. Losses at the gene ends were 4 bases for V and 5 bases for J; bases not matched to a gene: 7. Germline CDR1 reads SEHNR; CDR2 reads FQNEAQ (reference sequence). Profiling relied on immunoSEQ multiplex PCR, and the TCRdb table lists in-frame clones only, not all of them. The sample yields 130,000 to 150,000 clones, 88% seen once. The sample consisted of peripheral blood. The sequence derives from a man between 65 and 85 years old with acute or convalescent COVID-19. The chain joins TRBV7-9 to TRBJ1-2; TRBD1 aligns across 7 bases. This CDR3 is CASSSETGHYGYTF. The CDR3 DNA reads as TGTGCCAGCAGCTCAGAGACAGGGCATTATGGCTACACCTTC. Using reference TRBV7-9 and TRBJ1-2 for the parts outside the CDR3, the full variable domain is DTGVSQNPRHKITKRGQNVTFRCDPISEHNRLYWYRQTLGQGPEFLTYFQNEAQLEKSRLLSDRFSAERPKGSFSTLEIQRTEQGDSAMYLCASSSETGHYGYTFGSGTRLTVV.